The clone carrying this T cell receptor (beta chain) was counted once. The antigen is undetermined. These data originate in a study of shared clonotypes between healthy human individuals. Study-wide findings and caveats: It was the non-shared clonotypes that had lower generation probabilities than clonotypes shared by all four donors.

V was trimmed by 5 bases and J by 4 bases, leaving 11 bases between them. CDR1 is LNHDA and CDR2 is SQIVND in the germline V gene (reference sequence). This CDR3 comprises 13 residues. The naive CD8 population came from CD45RO-negative cells selected for CCR7, without terminally differentiated effector memory CD45RA+ cells. Everyone who donated was a Caucasian adult who lived in Nashville, Tennessee. The method was immunoSEQ multiplex PCR; TCRdb's version includes in-frame clones alone and lacks a portion of them. The sample holds hundreds of thousands of clones, around 96% seen once. The V and J genes are TRBV19 and TRBJ1-2; D may be TRBD1 (5 bases). This clonotype was obtained from a young woman in good health. Sequencing input: naive CD8+ T cells sorted from blood. The CDR3 protein is CASSPRGFYGYTF. The CDR3 bases are TGTGCCAGTAGTCCCCGGGGGTTCTATGGCTACACCTTC. The whole variable domain, filled in from reference TRBV19 and TRBJ1-2, reads DGGITQSPKYLFRKEGQNVTLSCEQNLNHDAMYWYRQDPGQGLRLIYYSQIVNDFQKGDIAEGYSVSREKKESFPLTVTSAQKNPTAFYLCASSPRGFYGYTFGSGTRLTVV.